Below are 27 T cell receptor beta chains sequenced from a single sample in a study of technical replicates of blood from four donors. Libraries were prepared by immunoSEQ multiplex PCR; TCRdb keeps only in-frame clonotypes and omits some of them. Of fewer than 95,000 clones in the sample, 90% to 95% were seen once. The sample comprised T cells isolated from PBMCs. All receptors come from a human donor in good health.

The chain couples TRBV20-1 to TRBJ1-1, with D tentatively TRBD1 (5 bases). Trimming took 5 bases from V and 10 from J, leaving 11 bases between them. This CDR3 has 10 amino acids. CDR1 is DFQATT, CDR2 SNEGSKA, per germline (reference sequence). In DNA form, the CDR3 reads TGCAGTGCTCAAGGGGTACGAGCTTTCTTT. This encodes CSAQGVRAFF.

The chain links TRBV9 to TRBJ2-1; tentative D call: TRBD2 (6 bases). The CDR3 covers 17 residues. The germline V and J ends were trimmed by 0 bases and 4 bases, with 17 bases remaining between them. Germline CDR1 SGDLS, CDR2 YYNGEE. The CDR3 protein is CASSVGGSRAGYNEQFF. The CDR3, as DNA: TGTGCCAGCAGCGTAGGTGGTTCTCGGGCGGGGTACAATGAGCAGTTCTTC.

The CDR3 bases are TGCGCCAGCAGCCAAGAGCTCGCGGGGAGGGGCACTGAAGCTTTCTTT. Translating it yields CASSQELAGRGTEAFF. J is TRBJ1-1 and V is TRBV4-1, with a possible D match to TRBD1 (5 bases). This CDR3 spans 16 amino acids. Germline-derived CDR1 and CDR2 are MGHRA and YSYEKL. Trimming left V 0 bases short and J 4 bases short, with 15 bases between.

The chain employs TRBV7-9 and TRBJ2-7, with 8 bases identical to TRBD2. This CDR3 spans 17 amino acids. Germline-derived CDR1 and CDR2 are SEHNR and FQNEAQ (reference sequence). Trimming removed 4 bases from V and 3 bases from J; junction bases left unmatched: 14. CDR3 amino acids: CASSSSNTGTRNYEQYF. The CDR3, as DNA: TGTGCCAGCAGCTCGAGTAACACCGGGACTAGAAACTACGAGCAGTACTTC. Looking up the rest from reference TRBV7-9 and TRBJ2-7 gives the full variable domain: DTGVSQNPRHKITKRGQNVTFRCDPISEHNRLYWYRQTLGQGPEFLTYFQNEAQLEKSRLLSDRFSAERPKGSFSTLEIQRTEQGDSAMYLCASSSSNTGTRNYEQYFGPGTRLTVT.

The V gene is TRBV29-1, the J gene TRBJ1-1; 9 bases line up with TRBD1. The CDR3 runs 13 residues. The trim removed 5 bases at V and 6 bases at J, leaving 7 bases unmatched. Per germline, CDR1 SQVTM and CDR2 ANQGSEA. CDR3 bases: TGCAGCGTTCCCGGGACAGGGTTCGCTGAAGCTTTCTTT. Encoded protein: CSVPGTGFAEAFF.

The chain is built from TRBV11-3 and TRBJ2-3, with D uncertain. The CDR3 runs 16 residues. Germline values: CDR1 SGHNT, CDR2 YENEEA. V was pared by 0 bases and J by 4 bases, with 14 bases between. CDR3 protein: CASSLEVSLPADTQYF. The CDR3 coding sequence is TGTGCCAGCAGCTTAGAGGTCTCCCTTCCGGCAGATACGCAGTATTTT.

Here the CDR3 reads CASSHKNRDYYNEQFF. The CDR3 nucleotides are TGTGCCAGCAGCCACAAGAACCGGGACTATTACAATGAGCAGTTCTTC. The chain carries TRBV7-4 and TRBJ2-1, with 7 bases fitting TRBD2. CDR3 length: 16 amino acids. V shed 5 bases and J 4 bases; nucleotides not matched to a gene: 11. Germline V gives CDR1 SGHVT, CDR2 SQSDAQ.

The chain has TRBV14 and TRBJ2-1, with no clear D. The CDR3 covers 16 residues. The germline CDR1 and CDR2 sequences are SGHDN and FVKESK. Deletions cut 2 bases from V and 4 bases from J, with 15 bases between. The CDR3 region has the DNA TGTGCCAGCAGCCAAAAGTTCGTCCCCGGTTACAATGAGCAGTTCTTC. Protein sequence: CASSQKFVPGYNEQFF.

The chain combines TRBV7-6 with TRBJ2-3; D gene uncertain. V lost 4 bases and J lost 5, with 7 bases in between. CDR1 and CDR2 from the germline V gene are SGHVS and FNYEAQ. This CDR3 contains 12 residues. DNA of the CDR3: TGTGCCAGCAGCTCTCTACGAGATACGCAGTATTTT. Its protein is CASSSLRDTQYF.

The chain has TRBV28 and TRBJ1-6; D is unresolved. V lost 6 bases to trimming and J lost 8 bases, with 11 bases between them. Germline V gives CDR1 MDHEN, CDR2 SYDVKM. CDR3 length: 13 amino acids. In DNA form, the CDR3 reads TGTGCCAGCAGCGAGACACCAGATTCACCCCTCCACTTT. The encoded protein is CASSETPDSPLHF.

This chain joins TRBV25-1 and TRBJ2-2; D gene unclear. Germline loops: CDR1 MGHDK, CDR2 SYGVNS. The length of the CDR3 is 14 residues. The V end lost 3 bases, the J end lost 8 bases, and 13 bases lay between the germline ends. The CDR3 nucleotides are TGTGCCAGCAGTGAGATACAGAGTAGAGGGGAGCTGTTTTTT. Residues: CASSEIQSRGELFF.

The rearrangement uses TRBV11-2 and TRBJ2-7; a possible D gene is TRBD2 (6 bases). V lost 5 bases and J lost 1, with 15 bases in between. CDR3 size: 15 residues. CDR1 and CDR2 (germline): SGHAT, FQNNGV. The CDR3: CASSLGGAESYEQYF. CDR3 DNA: TGTGCCAGCAGCCTGGGGGGAGCGGAATCCTACGAGCAGTACTTC. Drawing the rest from reference TRBV11-2 and TRBJ2-7, the complete variable domain is EAGVAQSPRYKIIEKRQSVAFWCNPISGHATLYWYQQILGQGPKLLIQFQNNGVVDDSQLPKDRFSAERLKGVDSTLKIQPAKLEDSAVYLCASSLGGAESYEQYFGPGTRLTVT.

On this clone: The sample carries other DNA sequences with the same CDR3. The chain joins TRBV15 to TRBJ2-7; TRBD2 matches 8 bases. Losses at the gene ends were 1 base for V and 0 bases for J; bases not matched to a gene: 2. This CDR3 is built from 15 residues. In germline, CDR1 is LNHNV, CDR2 YYDKDF (reference sequence). CDR3 DNA sequence: TGTGCCACCAGCAGAGGCGGGGGGAGCTCCTACGAGCAGTACTTC. It yields the protein CATSRGGGSSYEQYF.

This CDR3 reads CASSVTSGVYNEQFF. For the CDR3, the DNA is TGTGCCAGCAGCGTTACTAGCGGGGTCTACAATGAGCAGTTCTTC. J is TRBJ2-1 and V is TRBV7-9, with 10 bases matching TRBD2. CDR1 and CDR2 from the germline V gene are SEHNR and FQNEAQ (reference sequence). Trimming took 5 bases from V and 3 from J; bases not matched to a gene: 4. This CDR3 spans 15 amino acids.

The chain is built from TRBV10-3 and TRBJ2-3, with 14 bases lining up with TRBD2. Germline CDR1 ENHRY, CDR2 SYGVKD. Trimming removed 7 bases from V and 6 bases from J; junction bases left unmatched: 9. The CDR3 consists of 16 residues. The CDR3 loop is CAITSTSGRERDTQYF. The CDR3 nucleotides read TGTGCCATCACCTCGACTAGCGGGAGGGAGAGGGATACGCAGTATTTT.

V is TRBV4-1 and J is TRBJ2-3; TRBD2 agrees at 11 bases. V lost 7 bases, J lost 5 bases, and 14 bases stayed unmatched. CDR1 is MGHRA, CDR2 YSYEKL, per germline. CDR3 length: 17 residues. The CDR3 loop reads CASKWQVAGGSIDTQYF. The DNA for the CDR3 is TGCGCCAGCAAGTGGCAAGTAGCGGGAGGGTCGATAGATACGCAGTATTTT.

This clone was recorded only once. This rearrangement joins TRBV19 to TRBJ2-7, with 10 bases that match TRBD1. This CDR3 contains 16 residues. After removal of 7 bases from V and 3 bases from J, the junction contained 12 bases not matched to a gene. The germline gives CDR1 LNHDA, CDR2 SQIVND (reference sequence). The CDR3 region is CASKTYTGQGNYEQYF. The CDR3 coding sequence is TGTGCCAGTAAGACATACACGGGACAGGGGAACTACGAGCAGTACTTC.

The count of this clone is one. V and J are TRBV18 and TRBJ1-5; D might be TRBD1 (6 bases). The CDR3 runs to 15 residues. Germline assignment: CDR1 KGHSH and CDR2 LQKENI. V gave up 4 bases and J gave up 2 bases, with 12 bases separating them. CDR3 region: CASSQSGARNQPQHF. The DNA of the CDR3 is TGTGCCAGCTCACAGTCAGGGGCCCGCAATCAGCCCCAGCATTTT.

This clone was detected once. The V and J genes are TRBV25-1 and TRBJ2-1; 9 positions agree with TRBD2. V trimming: 7 bases; J trimming: 1 base; junction bases outside the gene matches: 2. The germline CDR1 and CDR2 sequences are MGHDK and SYGVNS. This CDR3 region has 14 residues. CDR3 loop: CASTSGGSYNEQFF. The CDR3 DNA sequence: TGTGCCAGCACCAGCGGGGGGTCCTACAATGAGCAGTTCTTC.

This clone was picked up one time. CDR3 residues: CASSHLVGQGDHYEQYF. For the CDR3, the DNA is TGCGCCAGCAGCCACCTAGTGGGACAGGGAGACCACTACGAGCAGTACTTC. The chain uses TRBV4-1 and TRBJ2-7; 9 bases are shared with TRBD1. V was clipped by 3 bases and J by 3 bases; unmatched bases: 12. The CDR3 runs to 17 residues. Germline-derived CDR1 and CDR2 are MGHRA and YSYEKL.

The chain is built from TRBV7-9 and TRBJ2-3; 8 bases fit TRBD2. This CDR3 comprises 15 residues. CDR1 is SEHNR and CDR2 is FQNEAQ in the germline V gene (reference sequence). The ends lost 8 bases at V and 5 bases at J; junction bases unmatched: 12. The CDR3: CASVSGGMTGDTQYF. CDR3 nucleotides: TGTGCCAGCGTCTCGGGGGGGATGACGGGAGATACGCAGTATTTT.

The CDR3 DNA reads TGCGCCAGCAGCCAAGCTGGACAGGGGAGTCAGCCCCAGCATTTT. It translates to CASSQAGQGSQPQHF. The V gene is TRBV4-1, the J gene TRBJ1-5; 9 positions match TRBD1. V shed 1 base and J 6 bases; nucleotides not matched to a gene: 4. Germline CDR1 and CDR2: MGHRA and YSYEKL. There are 15 residues in the CDR3.

Written as DNA, the CDR3 is TGTGCCAGCAGTATTAATACAGGGGAAAAACTGTTTTTT. This gives the protein CASSINTGEKLFF. This chain connects TRBV6-5 to TRBJ1-4, with D perhaps TRBD1 (6 bases). CDR3 length: 13 amino acids. Germline-derived CDR1 and CDR2 are MNHEY and SVGAGI. Trimming removed 5 bases at V and 8 bases at J, with 12 bases between.

The V and J genes are TRBV28 and TRBJ1-1; possible D gene TRBD1, 6 bases. Germline CDR1 reads MDHEN; CDR2 reads SYDVKM. The V end lost 4 bases, the J end lost 4 bases, and 13 bases lay between the germline ends. The CDR3 loop spans 14 amino acids. CDR3 in DNA: TGTGCCAGCAGTTCGGACCGAGGGGGCACTGAAGCTTTCTTT. Translated, it gives CASSSDRGGTEAFF.

The chain links TRBV11-3 to TRBJ2-7; possible D gene TRBD1, 6 bases. From germline, CDR1 is SGHNT and CDR2 YENEEA. V lost 4 bases and J lost 6, with 13 bases in between. CDR3 length: 13 residues. CDR3 sequence: CASSYLQGAEQYF. The CDR3 DNA reads TGTGCCAGCAGCTACCTACAGGGTGCCGAGCAGTACTTC. The full variable domain, its missing parts supplied by reference TRBV11-3 and TRBJ2-7, is EAGVVQSPRYKIIEKKQPVAFWCNPISGHNTLYWYLQNLGQGPELLIRYENEEAVDDSQLPKDRFSAERLKGVDSTLKIQPAELGDSAVYLCASSYLQGAEQYFGPGTRLTVT.

The genes are TRBV2 and TRBJ2-5, with 11 bases matching TRBD2. The CDR3 covers 15 residues. Germline V lookup: CDR1 SNHLY, CDR2 FYNNEI. V was pared by 7 bases and J by 1 base, with 5 bases of the junction left unmatched. CDR3 DNA sequence: TGTGCCAGCATCGCGACTAGCGGGATCCAAGAGACCCAGTACTTC. Its protein is CASIATSGIQETQYF.

The chain recombines TRBV2 with TRBJ2-7; TRBD1 aligns across 10 bases. Per the germline V gene, CDR1 is SNHLY and CDR2 is FYNNEI. After removal of 6 bases from V and 2 bases from J, the junction contained 4 bases not matched to a gene. This CDR3 comprises 14 residues. The CDR3 DNA follows: TGTGCCAGCAGGGCCGGGACAGGGGCCTACGAGCAGTACTTC. This gives the protein CASRAGTGAYEQYF.